Following are 31 T cell receptor beta chains from one sample sequenced in a study of CXCR3-negative and CXCR3-positive naive CD8 T cells. Study findings and constraints: Hydrophobicity was higher for TRB CDR3s found in CXCR3-positive naive cells than in CXCR3-negative naive cells.

Which antigens these TCRs recognize remains unknown. Preparation of TRB cDNA libraries relied on 5' RACE carrying UMI labels. Using the 5' RACE reads, TCRdb records one entry per CDR3 protein without DNA. The sample includes roughly 80,000 distinct CDR3 sequences. Material for sequencing was naive CXCR3+ CD8+ T cells from blood. The subset here: CD45RO-CCR7+CD27+CD95- naive CD8+ T cells expressing CXCR3 (TNR3+). The receptors come from a human donor in good health. Some clones in this sample may be carry-over from other donors' samples.

The chain recombines TRBV29-1 with TRBJ2-7; with no DNA, the TCRdb D assignment of TRBD2 cannot be verified. Germline CDR1 and CDR2: SQVTM and ANQGSEA. This CDR3 is built from 13 residues. This CDR3 is CSVRGSLWGEQYF.

The V gene is TRBV20-1, the J gene TRBJ2-5; the TCRdb call, TRBD1, lacks DNA for checking. Germline lookup yields CDR1 DFQATT and CDR2 SNEGSKA (reference sequence). CDR3 length: 14 amino acids. The CDR3 loop is CSATPRGWEETQYF.

The chain uses TRBV5-1 and TRBJ2-7. CDR1 SGHRS and CDR2 YFSETQ come from the germline V gene. The CDR3 sequence is 13 residues long. The CDR3 here is CASSAEPFYEQYF.

The chain joins TRBV6-5 to TRBJ2-2. CDR1 MNHEY and CDR2 SVGAGI come from the germline V gene. The CDR3 totals 13 residues. CDR3 in amino acids: CASSYGSTGELFF.

This chain links TRBV5-6 with TRBJ2-3; the TRBD2 assignment by TCRdb is unverifiable without DNA. The CDR3 contains 18 residues. Per the germline V gene, CDR1 is SGHDT and CDR2 is YYEEEE. This CDR3 is CASSGLAGGEDSTDTQYF.

The rearrangement joins TRBV5-6 to TRBJ2-7; TCRdb indicates TRBD1, and absent DNA this call remains unverified. The CDR3 consists of 14 residues. Germline lookup yields CDR1 SGHDT and CDR2 YYEEEE. CDR3 residues: CASSWTGKVREQYF.

The J gene is TRBJ2-1, the V gene TRBV6-5. The CDR3 sequence is 16 residues long. CDR1 and CDR2 from the germline V gene are MNHEY and SVGAGI. The CDR3 here is CASSYGETPSYNEQFF.

This rearrangement joins TRBV13 to TRBJ2-7; TCRdb picks TRBD1, but there is no DNA to check that call. The CDR3 extends over 19 amino acids. The germline V gene has CDR1 PRHDT and CDR2 FYEKMQ (reference sequence). The CDR3: CASSSTGRPTGEVSYEQYF.

This chain links TRBV6-5 with TRBJ1-5; TCRdb designates TRBD1, a call that cannot be tested without DNA. The CDR3 is made up of 14 amino acids. Germline V lookup: CDR1 MNHEY, CDR2 SVGAGI. CDR3 sequence reads: CASSPGQINQPQHF.

The chain is built from TRBV28 and TRBJ1-2; TCRdb proposes TRBD1, but this gene call is untestable without DNA. This CDR3 comprises 14 residues. Germline CDR1 MDHEN, CDR2 SYDVKM. CDR3 region: CASSLGGAGDDYTF.

The chain couples TRBV6-2 or TRBV6-3 to TRBJ2-1; the D call from TCRdb, TRBD2, cannot be confirmed without DNA. From germline, CDR1 is MNHEY and CDR2 SVGEGT. This CDR3 has 19 amino acids. The CDR3 loop is CASSSGLRLAGSLANEQFF.

V usage is TRBV5-6 and J usage is TRBJ2-5; the D gene TCRdb calls, TRBD2, cannot be checked with no DNA. This CDR3 is 14 amino acids long. Germline V gene sequence: CDR1 SGHDT, CDR2 YYEEEE. CDR3 sequence reads: CASSLGSQPETQYF.

The genes are TRBV29-1 and TRBJ2-1; the TCRdb call, TRBD1, lacks DNA for checking. CDR3 length: 17 amino acids. Germline lookup yields CDR1 SQVTM and CDR2 ANQGSEA. The CDR3 reads CSVGDLGTASSYNEQFF.

CDR3 amino acids: CASSLVHQETQYF. The genes are TRBV12-3 or TRBV12-4 and TRBJ2-5. The CDR3 has 13 amino acids.

This chain joins TRBV19 and TRBJ2-7; TCRdb names TRBD2, which stays unverified in the absence of DNA. CDR1 is LNHDA, CDR2 SQIVND, per germline (reference sequence). This CDR3 is 15 amino acids long. CDR3 sequence: CASSQAGGPRNEQYF.

The CDR3 here is CASRRDSPASIQYF. The V call is TRBV6-1, the J call TRBJ2-4; TCRdb's D call of TRBD2 is untestable without DNA. This CDR3 spans 14 amino acids. Looked up from germline, CDR1 is MNHNS and CDR2 is SASEGT.

This chain connects TRBV7-2 to TRBJ1-3; TCRdb's D call, TRBD1, is unchecked because there is no DNA. Germline-derived CDR1 and CDR2 are SGHTA and FQGNSA. This CDR3 has 17 residues. This CDR3 reads CASSLWTGQRAGNTIYF.

The CDR3 loop reads CASRLFGNQPQHF. The chain carries TRBV6-2 or TRBV6-3 and TRBJ1-5. The germline V gene has CDR1 MNHEY and CDR2 SVGEGT. The CDR3 is 13 amino acids.

J is TRBJ1-3 and V is TRBV9. This CDR3 comprises 15 residues. Per germline, CDR1 SGDLS and CDR2 YYNGEE. The CDR3 spells CASSEYVTRGNTIYF.

This chain connects TRBV5-1 to TRBJ1-4. Germline V gene lookup returns CDR1 SGHRS and CDR2 YFSETQ. This CDR3 is 16 amino acids long. The CDR3 is CASSPQPRKTSEKLFF. The variable domain in full, completed from reference TRBV5-1 and TRBJ1-4, reads KAGVTQTPRYLIKTRGQQVTLSCSPISGHRSVSWYQQTPGQGLQFLFEYFSETQRNKGNFPGRFSGRQFSNSRSEMNVSTLELGDSALYLCASSPQPRKTSEKLFFGSGTQLSVL.

The chain links TRBV7-2 to TRBJ1-1. Per the germline V gene, CDR1 is SGHTA and CDR2 is FQGNSA. The CDR3 has 14 amino acids. CDR3 region: CASSLGGGWTEAFF. The full variable domain, with the rest looked up from reference TRBV7-2 and TRBJ1-1, is GAGVSQSPSNKVTEKGKDVELRCDPISGHTALYWYRQSLGQGLEFLIYFQGNSAPDKSGLPSDRFSAERTGGSVSTLTIQRTQQEDSAVYLCASSLGGGWTEAFFGQGTRLTVV.

The rearrangement links TRBV5-1 to TRBJ1-5. Germline CDR1 SGHRS, CDR2 YFSETQ. The CDR3 extends over 16 amino acids. The CDR3 protein is CASSFDGPYSNQPQHF.

The chain links TRBV10-3 to TRBJ2-1; TCRdb calls TRBD2, which cannot be checked without DNA. Germline lookup yields CDR1 ENHRY and CDR2 SYGVKD. The CDR3 loop spans 19 amino acids. The chain's CDR3 is CAIADILAGGLEGYNEQFF.

The genes are TRBV2 and TRBJ2-7; TCRdb outputs TRBD2, but without DNA this stays unchecked. The CDR3 loop spans 14 amino acids. From germline, CDR1 is SNHLY and CDR2 FYNNEI. The CDR3 loop is CASSSAEVTYEQYF.

The rearrangement links TRBV30 to TRBJ1-2. Per the germline V gene, CDR1 is GTSNPN and CDR2 is SVGIG (reference sequence). This CDR3 contains 15 residues. CDR3 region: CAWTLGGELPYGYTF.

The gene calls are TRBV9 and TRBJ2-7; without DNA, the TCRdb call of TRBD2 cannot be checked. Per germline, CDR1 SGDLS and CDR2 YYNGEE. The CDR3 consists of 15 residues. The CDR3 loop reads CASSREAGGSHEQYF. Full variable domain (missing parts from reference TRBV9 and TRBJ2-7): DSGVTQTPKHLITATGQRVTLRCSPRSGDLSVYWYQQSLDQGLQFLIQYYNGEERAKGNILERFSAQQFPDLHSELNLSSLELGDSALYFCASSREAGGSHEQYFGPGTRLTVT.

V is TRBV12-3 or TRBV12-4 and J is TRBJ1-5. CDR3 size: 13 residues. The CDR3 region is CASSLQINQPQHF.

The CDR3 protein is CAILGGPNTEAFF. V usage is TRBV5-4 and J usage is TRBJ1-1; TCRdb selects TRBD1, and the lack of DNA leaves this call unchecked. The CDR3 runs to 13 residues. Germline V gene data show CDR1 as SGHNT and CDR2 as YYREEE (reference sequence).

The chain joins TRBV12-3 or TRBV12-4 to TRBJ2-1; there is no DNA to check the TCRdb D call of TRBD1. The CDR3 covers 15 residues. This chain's CDR3 is CASSTPMGSYNEQFF.

The V gene is TRBV5-1, the J gene TRBJ1-4; TCRdb designates TRBD1, a call that cannot be tested without DNA. CDR1 and CDR2 (germline): SGHRS, YFSETQ. This CDR3 is built from 14 residues. CDR3 sequence: CASSGTGPNEKLFF.

The V and J genes are TRBV4-3 and TRBJ2-1; without DNA, the TCRdb call of TRBD2 cannot be checked. The germline V gene encodes CDR1 LGHNA and CDR2 YSLEER. This CDR3 has 15 amino acids. The CDR3: CASSQVEGPSNEQFF.